The clone carrying this TCR beta chain was seen only a few times. This sample is part of a study of shared clonotypes between healthy human individuals. The table came from immunoSEQ multiplex PCR; TCRdb's copy has only in-frame clones and leaves some out. Counted here are about 1 million clones, more than 65% occurring once; the ten biggest clones make up approximately 1.5%. The length of the CDR3 is 13 residues. V lost 5 bases, J lost 4 bases, and 12 bases lay in between. CDR1 and CDR2 (germline): SGHDT, YYEEEE. The chain joins TRBV5-6 to TRBJ1-1, with D unclear. The receptor comes from a man aged 18 to 30 in good health. Material for sequencing was memory CD4+ T cells sorted from blood. Described subset: CD45RA-negative fraction. The CDR3 DNA follows: TGTGCCAGCAGTGGGGTTGGGGTCACTGAAGCTTTCTTT. It encodes CASSGVGVTEAFF.